The entry that follows covers one TCR beta chain sequence. Primers for the PCR totalled 60 Vbeta and 13 Jbeta. Profiled with immunoSEQ multiplex PCR; TCRdb holds only in-frame clones, not every one. The sample holds about 89,000 clones, over 65% seen once. The data were obtained in a study of cytomegalovirus exposure and HLA in healthy donors. This receptor was obtained from a male donor in good health and CMV-seronegative. Sequencing was done on a sample of PBMCs.

CDR3 nucleotides: TGTGCCAGCAGGAGGGCGCATGAGCAGTTCTTC. Translation gives CASRRAHEQFF. This chain connects TRBV6-5 to TRBJ2-1, with a tentative D call TRBD2 (5 bases). The V end lost 6 bases, the J end lost 8 bases, and 8 bases lay between the germline ends. CDR1 and CDR2 from the germline V gene are MNHEY and SVGAGI. The CDR3 is 11 amino acids.